A single sample gave rise to the 18 T cell receptor beta chains below, sequenced in a study of T cell repertoires in cytomegalovirus infection. TCRdb fed the reads into MiXCR, producing one record per CDR3 protein. The sample includes about 830,000 distinct CDR3 sequences, over 25% of them seen just once. For these receptors, no antigen is known. This sample comprised cultured CD8+ T cells from PBMCs, obtained from culture after CMV antigen stimulation. The receptors derive from a human donor in good health (CMV status not recorded). Some clones in this sample may be carry-over from other donors' samples.

The chain recombines TRBV10-2 with TRBJ1-2; D remains ambiguous. The CDR3 sequence is 13 residues long. Germline assignment: CDR1 WSHSY and CDR2 SAAADI. Between the trimmed V and J ends, which lost 11 bases and 1 base, there was a span of 14 bases. The CDR3 region has the DNA TGCGCCTGCCTAAGCGGGGATAACTATGGCTACACCTTC. As protein: CACLSGDNYGYTF.

This clonotype was observed a handful of times. The J gene is TRBJ2-3, the V gene TRBV5-1; TRBD1 agrees at 7 bases. The germline gives CDR1 SGHRS, CDR2 YFSETQ. The CDR3 runs 16 residues. With 0 bases clipped from V and 3 bases from J, the junction kept 7 bases outside the gene matches. This chain's CDR3 is CASSLVGQLRTDTQYF. The CDR3 coding sequence is TGCGCCAGCAGCTTGGTGGGACAGTTAAGGACAGATACGCAGTATTTT.

This clonotype was seen once. The chain links TRBV27 to TRBJ2-4, with TRBD1 matching over 7 bases. Per germline, CDR1 MNHEY and CDR2 SMNVEV (reference sequence). CDR3 length: 13 residues. V lost 5 bases and J lost 8; bases outside the gene matches: 6. CDR3 DNA sequence: TGTGCCAGCAGTATCACAGGGGCTCACATTCAGTACTTC. Translation gives CASSITGAHIQYF.

This clonotype has just a few counts. The chain links TRBV10-3 to TRBJ2-3; unclear D gene. Trimming left V 2 bases short and J 0 bases short, with 3 bases between. This CDR3 contains 13 residues. Germline lookup yields CDR1 ENHRY and CDR2 SYGVKD. CDR3 coding DNA: TGTGCCATCAGTGAGGGGAGCACAGATACGCAGTATTTT. Protein: CAISEGSTDTQYF.

This clonotype was recorded many times. V is TRBV10-3 and J is TRBJ1-1; D remains unclear. With 5 bases removed from V and 4 bases from J, the gap between germline ends came to 5 bases. This CDR3 comprises 11 residues. Germline CDR1 is ENHRY and CDR2 is SYGVKD. CDR3 bases: TGTGCCATCAGTTCTACCACTGAAGCTTTCTTT. This encodes CAISSTTEAFF.

This clonotype was observed a few times. This sequence joins TRBV6-6 and TRBJ2-3; weak D call: TRBD2 (6 bases). CDR3 length: 15 residues. V shed 0 bases and J shed 3 bases, with 10 bases lying between them. In germline, CDR1 is MNHNY, CDR2 SVGAGI (reference sequence). CDR3 DNA: TGTGCCAGCAGTTACTCGGGACTGGAAACAGATACGCAGTATTTT. This encodes CASSYSGLETDTQYF.

This clonotype was seen ten or more times. The chain combines TRBV7-2 with TRBJ2-7; the D gene is possibly TRBD1 (5 bases). V gave up 3 bases and J gave up 3 bases, with 9 bases separating them. This CDR3 has 13 residues. Germline CDR1 reads SGHTA; CDR2 reads FQGNSA. CDR3 DNA sequence: TGTGCCAGCAGCTTTTATCAGGGCTACGAGCAGTACGTC. Protein product: CASSFYQGYEQYV.

This clonotype was observed a handful of times. J is TRBJ2-5 and V is TRBV7-8, with D perhaps matching TRBD1 or TRBD2 (6 bases each). V was clipped by 4 bases and J by 3 bases, with 15 bases between them. CDR3 size: 15 residues. Germline CDR1 is SGHVS and CDR2 is FQNEAQ. The CDR3 spells CASSSATGAEETQYF. The CDR3 DNA follows: TGTGCCAGCAGCTCTGCGACGGGGGCAGAAGAGACCCAGTACTTC.

In this sample, this clonotype turned up a few times. The V and J genes are TRBV12-3 or TRBV12-4 and TRBJ1-2, with TRBD1 matching 9 bases. V trimming: 3 bases; J trimming: 6 bases; junction bases outside the gene matches: 8. The CDR3 runs to 15 residues. As DNA, the CDR3 is TGTGCCAGCAGTTTGTCCCGGACAGGGGCAAATGGCTACACCTTC. Its protein product is CASSLSRTGANGYTF.

The chain combines TRBV10-2 with TRBJ1-1, with D unclear. The CDR3 length is 15 residues. Germline V gene data show CDR1 as WSHSY and CDR2 as SAAADI. Trimming took 10 bases from V and 6 from J, leaving 24 bases between them. Written as DNA, the CDR3 is TGCGCCACTTCTAAAGGTGGGATTTTGGTCCCTGAAGCTTTCTTT. The encoded protein is CATSKGGILVPEAFF.

There are many counts of this clonotype. The V call is TRBV7-8, the J call TRBJ2-7; perhaps TRBD1 as D (6 bases). Between the trimmed V and J ends, which lost 4 bases and 4 bases, there was a span of 26 bases. CDR3 size: 18 residues. Germline V CDR1 and CDR2: SGHVS, FQNEAQ. CDR3 sequence: CASSSYEPGTGTMYEQYV. The CDR3 coding sequence is TGTGCCAGCAGCTCGTATGAACCGGGAACAGGGACCATGTACGAGCAGTACGTC.

This clonotype was observed at least ten times. The chain has TRBV7-9 and TRBJ2-1; 8 nucleotides align to TRBD1. CDR1 and CDR2 from the germline V gene are SEHNR and FQNEAQ (reference sequence). The trim removed 1 base at V and 2 bases at J, leaving 7 bases unmatched. The CDR3 totals 17 residues. The CDR3 DNA is TGTGCCAGCAGCTTAGGCCCCGGACAGGGCCCCTACAATGAGCAGTTCTTC. Translation gives CASSLGPGQGPYNEQFF.

The sample holds a few counts of this clonotype. The CDR3: CASINRVFADTQYF. DNA of the CDR3: TGTGCCAGCATCAACAGGGTTTTCGCAGATACGCAGTATTTT. The chain combines TRBV6-6 with TRBJ2-3; tentative D call: TRBD1 (6 bases). The V gene lost 7 bases and the J gene lost 4 bases, with 15 bases spanning the gap. There are 14 residues in the CDR3. Germline-derived CDR1 and CDR2 are MNHNY and SVGAGI (reference sequence).

J is TRBJ2-1 and V is TRBV7-6; D unclear. This CDR3 has 12 residues. Germline CDR1 and CDR2: SGHVS and FNYEAQ. The germline V and J ends were trimmed by 7 bases and 8 bases, with 12 bases remaining between them. DNA for the CDR3: TGTGCCAGCAATATGGAGTACGATGAGCAGTTCTTC. This translates into CASNMEYDEQFF.

This clonotype occurred a few times. V gene TRBV6-2 or TRBV6-3 combines with J gene TRBJ2-3; 8 positions match TRBD2. This CDR3 is built from 18 residues. Looked up from germline, CDR1 is MNHEY and CDR2 is SVGEGT. V shed 3 bases, J shed 3 bases, and the junction held 14 bases outside the gene matches. The CDR3 here is CASSYTPPGLDLTDTQYF. The CDR3 DNA sequence: TGTGCCAGCAGTTATACCCCGCCGGGACTAGATTTAACAGATACGCAGTATTTT.

This clonotype was picked up many times. One end of the junction varies from germline; a read error may be responsible. J is TRBJ2-3 and V is TRBV7-7; D perhaps matches TRBD2 (7 bases). This CDR3 spans 16 amino acids. Germline V lookup: CDR1 SSHAT, CDR2 FNYEAQ (reference sequence). CDR3 DNA sequence: TGTGCTAGCAGCCCCGAGGGGGGGGGAAGCACAGATACGCAGTATTTT. It encodes CASSPEGGGSTDTQYF.

The chain links TRBV27 to TRBJ1-1; D not resolved. The length of the CDR3 is 13 residues. The V and J ends lost 6 bases and 4 bases respectively, with 12 bases between them. Germline CDR1 reads MNHEY; CDR2 reads SMNVEV (reference sequence). CDR3 DNA sequence: TGTGCCAGCAGCAACACGGGAACCACTGAAGCTTTCTTT. It translates to CASSNTGTTEAFF.

This clonotype has more than one count but fewer than ten. The J gene is TRBJ1-6, the V gene TRBV27; TRBD1 matches at 7 bases. The J segment lost 4 bases and the V segment lost 7 bases, leaving 4 bases of the junction unmatched. In germline, CDR1 is MNHEY, CDR2 SMNVEV (reference sequence). The CDR3 is 14 amino acids. CDR3 sequence (DNA): TGTGCCAGCACCCCGGGACAGTATAATTCACCCCTCCACTTT. This gives the protein CASTPGQYNSPLHF.